This TCR beta chain was profiled in a study of shared clonotypes between healthy human individuals. Measured with immunoSEQ multiplex PCR; TCRdb has only the in-frame clones, and not every one. Of roughly 1 million clones listed, 78% were seen once; the top ten hold more than 0.45%. This clone was observed a single time. The clonotype originates from a man aged 18 to 35 in good health. Some clones in this sample may be carry-over from other donors' samples. Sequencing input: memory CD4+ T cells from PBMCs. As to subset: CD45RA-negative fraction.

The CDR3 loop is CASNQGATNEKLFF. DNA for the CDR3: TGTGCCAGCAACCAGGGGGCTACTAATGAAAAACTGTTTTTT. The J gene is TRBJ1-4, the V gene TRBV7-9, with 8 bases lining up with TRBD1. This CDR3 contains 14 residues. Per germline, CDR1 SEHNR and CDR2 FQNEAQ (reference sequence). Germline trimming cut 7 bases from V and 2 bases from J; bases unmatched to any gene: 3.